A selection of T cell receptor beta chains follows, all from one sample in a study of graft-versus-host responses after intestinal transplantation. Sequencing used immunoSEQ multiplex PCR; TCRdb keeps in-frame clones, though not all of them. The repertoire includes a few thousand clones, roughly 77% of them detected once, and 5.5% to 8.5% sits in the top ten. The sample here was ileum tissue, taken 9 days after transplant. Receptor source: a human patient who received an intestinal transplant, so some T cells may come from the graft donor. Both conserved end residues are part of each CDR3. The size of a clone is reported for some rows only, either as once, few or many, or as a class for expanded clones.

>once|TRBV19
CASRPGTGGMDTEAFF
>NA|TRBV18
CASSPQDINYGYTF
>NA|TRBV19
CASSIRQGGDQPQHF
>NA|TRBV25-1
CASSDTHEQYF
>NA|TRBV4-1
CASSQGQAVSYNSPLHF
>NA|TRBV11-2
CASSLASGRTGANVLTF
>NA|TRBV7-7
CASSLFLGLRSYGYTF
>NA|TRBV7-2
CASSLRGAGIQYF
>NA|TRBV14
CASISRDPAGDYEQYF
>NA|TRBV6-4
CASSDSTDTDTQYF
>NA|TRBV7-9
CASYLGQGIDTQYF
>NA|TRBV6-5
CASSRQGQSYYGYTF
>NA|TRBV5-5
CASSLGGLHGYTF
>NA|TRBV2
CASSKGQVRAGELFF
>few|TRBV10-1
CASSEVLETQYF
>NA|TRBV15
CATSRGYDRITYSYEQYF
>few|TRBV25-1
CASSEKGGRGDEQYF
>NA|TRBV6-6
CASSYSGQGRETQYF
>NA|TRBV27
CASSFSGSYNEQFF
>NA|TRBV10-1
CASSDHDRNTEAFF